The 24 T cell receptor beta chains in this list originate from one sample, sequenced in a study of immune evolution from preneoplasia to lung adenocarcinoma. Assay used: immunoSEQ multiplex PCR; TCRdb lists only in-frame clones, some missing. The data show 7,000 to 10,000 clones, about four fifths seen once. The sample was FFPE invasive lung adenocarcinoma tissue. The receptors originated from a person aged 50-59 years with lung adenocarcinoma.

This chain uses TRBV6-1 with TRBJ2-7, with a weak D call TRBD1 (6 bases). CDR1 is MNHNS and CDR2 is SASEGT in the germline V gene. This CDR3 has 14 amino acids. Trimming took off 6 bases at V and 2 bases at J, with 14 bases between the two ends. The CDR3 nucleotides read TGTGCCAGCAGAGAGGGGGTATTACCCTACGAGCAGTACTTC. Amino acids: CASREGVLPYEQYF.

This clone occurred a few times. The rearrangement joins TRBV5-4 to TRBJ1-2, with a weak D call TRBD1 (5 bases). CDR1 is SGHNT, CDR2 YYREEE, per germline (reference sequence). There are 14 residues in the CDR3. V dropped 0 bases and J dropped 4 bases, with 10 bases sitting between them. CDR3 bases: TGTGCCAGCAGCTTGGAGGACACTGGCTATGGCTACACCTTC. Translation gives CASSLEDTGYGYTF.

This chain joins TRBV5-1 and TRBJ2-3; D possibly corresponds to TRBD1 (5 bases). V lost 0 bases to trimming and J lost 2 bases, with 10 bases between them. CDR1 is SGHRS, CDR2 YFSETQ, per germline. The CDR3 is made up of 15 amino acids. CDR3 in amino acids: CASSLVGPYTDTQYF. CDR3 nucleotides: TGCGCCAGCAGCTTGGTGGGGCCTTACACAGATACGCAGTATTTT.

J is TRBJ2-2 and V is TRBV7-9; 9 bases match TRBD1. Germline CDR1 and CDR2: SEHNR and FQNEAQ (reference sequence). The CDR3 is 19 residues long. The trim removed 5 bases at V and 1 base at J, leaving 14 bases unmatched. CDR3 sequence (DNA): TGTGCCAGCAGCGGTCGGAGACAGGGGGTTCTACTGAACACCGGGGAGCTGTTTTTT. It translates to CASSGRRQGVLLNTGELFF.

The V and J genes are TRBV13 and TRBJ2-7, with TRBD2 as a possible D gene (6 bases). CDR3 length: 16 amino acids. Germline V gives CDR1 PRHDT, CDR2 FYEKMQ (reference sequence). V was pared by 4 bases and J by 1 base, with 17 bases between. The DNA for the CDR3 is TGTGCCAGCAGCTACTTAAAGGAGGGGAGGTCCTACGAGCAGTACTTC. It is translated as CASSYLKEGRSYEQYF.

This clone was picked up one time. The V and J genes are TRBV5-1 and TRBJ1-1; TRBD1 is a possible D gene (5 bases). In germline, CDR1 is SGHRS, CDR2 YFSETQ. V lost 4 bases and J 0 bases, leaving 13 bases between the germline ends. The CDR3 sequence is 15 residues long. This CDR3 reads CASSHGTAMNTEAFF. The CDR3 region has the DNA TGCGCCAGCAGCCACGGGACGGCAATGAACACTGAAGCTTTCTTT.

This clone appeared a single time. CDR3 nucleotides: TGTGCCAGCAGCGGACAAAGCACAGATACGCAGTATTTT. This translates into CASSGQSTDTQYF. The rearrangement links TRBV6-1 to TRBJ2-3; a weak D match, TRBD1 (5 bases). V shed 6 bases and J shed 0 bases, with 7 bases lying between them. The CDR3 covers 13 residues. Germline CDR1 reads MNHNS; CDR2 reads SASEGT.

V and J are TRBV7-2 and TRBJ1-2, with D possibly being TRBD1 (6 bases). The germline gives CDR1 SGHTA, CDR2 FQGNSA. CDR3 length equals 14 residues. With 5 bases removed from V and 8 bases from J, the gap between germline ends came to 18 bases. The CDR3, as DNA: TGTGCCAGCAGCCCCCTGACAGGCCTGCGGGGCTACACCTTC. Encoded protein: CASSPLTGLRGYTF.

The CDR3 protein is CASTPQESPLHF. As DNA, the CDR3 is TGTGCCAGCACTCCCCAGGAATCACCCCTCCACTTT. The chain couples TRBV28 to TRBJ1-6, with D uncertain. The V end lost 7 bases, the J end lost 10 bases, and 11 bases lay between the germline ends. The CDR3 is 12 residues long. Germline V CDR1 and CDR2: MDHEN, SYDVKM.

In this sample, this clone turned up once. This rearrangement joins TRBV6-1 to TRBJ2-7, with TRBD1 as a possible D gene (6 bases). V was clipped by 8 bases and J by 3 bases, with 17 bases between them. The CDR3 totals 14 residues. CDR1 MNHNS and CDR2 SASEGT come from the germline V gene. CDR3 DNA: TGTGCCAGCGATATTAGCAGGGGCTTCTACGAGCAGTACTTC. Translated: CASDISRGFYEQYF.

This clone was detected a few times. V is TRBV28 and J is TRBJ2-7, with D possibly matching TRBD2 (5 bases). Germline CDR1 and CDR2: MDHEN and SYDVKM. The CDR3 has 12 amino acids. The V end was cut by 11 bases, the J end by 7 bases, with 18 bases between. DNA of the CDR3: TGTGCCCACACCCGGGATATTAGGGAGCAGTACTTC. Translated: CAHTRDIREQYF.

The chain employs TRBV11-3 and TRBJ2-2; D not resolved. With 4 bases removed from V and 9 bases from J, the gap between germline ends came to 6 bases. The CDR3 is 11 residues long. Germline V gene data show CDR1 as SGHNT and CDR2 as YENEEA. Here the CDR3 DNA reads TGTGCCAGCAGCTCCCGATGGGAGCTGTTTTTT. It codes for CASSSRWELFF.

The J gene is TRBJ2-1, the V gene TRBV6-1, with D hard to call. The CDR3 consists of 16 residues. Trimming took off 3 bases at V and 0 bases at J, with 12 bases between the two ends. Germline-derived CDR1 and CDR2 are MNHNS and SASEGT. The CDR3 coding sequence is TGTGCCAGCAGTGATAACGCTGGCAGCTCCTACAATGAGCAGTTCTTC. Translating gives CASSDNAGSSYNEQFF.

The chain combines TRBV2 with TRBJ1-1, with unresolved D. V dropped 6 bases and J dropped 2 bases, with 4 bases sitting between them. The CDR3 is 11 residues long. Per germline, CDR1 SNHLY and CDR2 FYNNEI. CDR3 amino acids: CASRPNTEAFF. The CDR3 DNA reads TGTGCCAGCAGACCTAACACTGAAGCTTTCTTT.

The chain couples TRBV5-4 to TRBJ1-1; 7 nucleotides agree with TRBD1. The CDR3 spans 14 residues. Losses at the gene ends were 4 bases for V and 4 bases for J; bases not matched to a gene: 7. Germline CDR1 and CDR2: SGHNT and YYREEE (reference sequence). CDR3: CASSPRTGSTEAFF. For the CDR3, the DNA is TGTGCCAGCAGCCCCCGGACAGGTTCCACTGAAGCTTTCTTT.

The V and J genes are TRBV7-8 and TRBJ1-1; D call uncertain. This CDR3 has 12 residues. Looked up from germline, CDR1 is SGHVS and CDR2 is FQNEAQ. Trimming cost V 5 bases and J 3 bases, with 7 bases left between them. CDR3 DNA: TGTGCCAGCAGCCCTCAATACACTGAAGCTTTCTTT. Residues: CASSPQYTEAFF.

The chain couples TRBV28 to TRBJ2-3, with D perhaps matching TRBD1 (6 bases). V lost 3 bases and J 2 bases, leaving 24 bases between the germline ends. The CDR3 has 19 residues. Per the germline V gene, CDR1 is MDHEN and CDR2 is SYDVKM. The DNA for the CDR3 is TGTGCCAGCAGTTTGGATTTAGGACAGCTCGTAACCTCCACAGATACGCAGTATTTT. Its translation: CASSLDLGQLVTSTDTQYF.

This clone was recorded a few times. The V gene is TRBV29-1, the J gene TRBJ1-1, with 8 bases lining up with TRBD1. Per the germline V gene, CDR1 is SQVTM and CDR2 is ANQGSEA. V was pared by 2 bases and J by 5 bases, with 4 bases of the junction left unmatched. The CDR3 length is 13 residues. The CDR3 DNA sequence: TGCAGCGTTGAAAGTACAGGGGGGACTGAAGCTTTCTTT. Its translation: CSVESTGGTEAFF. The entire variable domain, with the rest obtained from reference TRBV29-1 and TRBJ1-1, is as follows: SAVISQKPSRDICQRGTSLTIQCQVDSQVTMMFWYRQQPGQSLTLIATANQGSEATYESGFVIDKFPISRPNLTFSTLTVSNMSPEDSSIYLCSVESTGGTEAFFGQGTRLTVV.

The chain recombines TRBV14 with TRBJ2-1; 9 bases match TRBD2. CDR1 and CDR2 (germline): SGHDN, FVKESK. The CDR3 extends over 18 amino acids. The J segment lost 8 bases and the V segment lost 3 bases, leaving 17 bases of the junction unmatched. This CDR3 is CASSHYPRTSARDDEQFF. CDR3 in DNA: TGTGCCAGCAGCCATTACCCCCGGACTAGCGCCCGAGACGATGAGCAGTTCTTC. Full variable domain (remainder filled in from reference TRBV14 and TRBJ2-1): EAGVTQFPSHSVIEKGQTVTLRCDPISGHDNLYWYRRVMGKEIKFLLHFVKESKQDESGMPNNRFLAERTGGTYSTLKVQPAELEDSGVYFCASSHYPRTSARDDEQFFGPGTRLTVL.

Note on this clone: An end of the junction differs from the germline gene, which may be a read error. The V call is TRBV11-2, the J call TRBJ2-7; perhaps TRBD2 as D (6 bases). CDR1 and CDR2 from the germline V gene are SGHAT and FQNNGV. This CDR3 has 14 amino acids. The CDR3 loop is CANSLNGGMFEQYF. The CDR3 coding sequence is TGTGCCAACAGCTTAAATGGAGGGATGTTCGAGCAGTACTTC.

The gene calls are TRBV5-1 and TRBJ1-4, with 9 positions matching TRBD1. V shed 0 bases, J shed 8 bases, and the junction held 5 bases outside the gene matches. The CDR3 has 15 amino acids. Germline CDR1 reads SGHRS; CDR2 reads YFSETQ. CDR3 sequence (DNA): TGCGCCAGCAGCTTGGATACAGGGGGCTTCGAAAAACTGTTTTTT. This encodes CASSLDTGGFEKLFF.

This chain uses TRBV27 with TRBJ1-4; no reliable D call. CDR1 is MNHEY, CDR2 SMNVEV, per germline (reference sequence). The CDR3 has 14 residues. V dropped 1 base and J dropped 7 bases, with 10 bases sitting between them. The CDR3 is CASSLLASGEKLFF. CDR3 bases: TGTGCCAGCAGTTTATTGGCTTCGGGTGAAAAACTGTTTTTT. Full variable domain (missing parts from reference TRBV27 and TRBJ1-4): EAQVTQNPRYLITVTGKKLTVTCSQNMNHEYMSWYRQDPGLGLRQIYYSMNVEVTDKGDVPEGYKVSRKEKRNFPLILESPSPNQTSLYFCASSLLASGEKLFFGSGTQLSVL.

This rearrangement joins TRBV2 to TRBJ2-7; 7 nucleotides align to TRBD2. Germline V lookup: CDR1 SNHLY, CDR2 FYNNEI. CDR3 length: 15 residues. CDR3 protein: CVQKKGRESSYEQYF. The CDR3 DNA reads as TGTGTCCAGAAGAAGGGGCGGGAGAGCTCCTACGAGCAGTACTTC.

CDR3 nucleotide sequence: TGTGCCAGCAGCGCAGGACGGTCATACAATGAGCAGTTCTTC. It yields the protein CASSAGRSYNEQFF. This chain joins TRBV2 and TRBJ2-1, with D uncertain. Between the trimmed V and J ends, which lost 6 bases and 4 bases, there was a span of 13 bases. CDR1 is SNHLY and CDR2 is FYNNEI in the germline V gene. The CDR3 spans 14 residues.